The 10 T cell receptor beta chains below were found in one sample sequenced in a study of T-cell reconstitution after alpha-beta-depleted transplantation in children. Unique molecular identifiers were incorporated during preparation of the TCRbeta library. TCRdb re-analysed the PCR reads in MiXCR, keeping a single row per CDR3 protein. The table lists more than 450,000 distinct CDR3 sequences, around 16% of them singletons. The sequences come from PBMCs from the stem cell graft donor, collected from the stem cell graft. These receptors all stem from a human donor who donated a stem cell graft to a child with acute lymphoblastic leukemia.

The chain employs TRBV7-9 and TRBJ2-7, with D perhaps matching TRBD2 (6 bases). The CDR3 sequence is 14 residues long. Germline CDR1 is SEHNR and CDR2 is FQNEAQ (reference sequence). Deletions cut 4 bases from V and 2 bases from J, with 12 bases between. CDR3 region: CASSSRDLPYEQYF. The CDR3 coding sequence is TGTGCCAGCAGCTCCCGGGACTTACCCTACGAGCAGTACTTC.

This clonotype was observed a handful of times. The chain carries TRBV20-1 and TRBJ2-7, with D maybe TRBD2 (5 bases). CDR1 and CDR2 (germline): DFQATT, SNEGSKA (reference sequence). CDR3 length equals 11 residues. The CDR3 nucleotides read TGCAGCGGCGGGCCGCCCTACGAGCAGTACTTC. Translation gives CSGGPPYEQYF.

The J gene is TRBJ2-2, the V gene TRBV7-9; D call uncertain. The CDR3 runs 16 residues. V was shortened by 5 bases and J by 3 bases, with 16 bases between the two germline ends. The V gene's germline CDR1 is SEHNR and CDR2 FQNEAQ (reference sequence). The CDR3 reads CASSTRTARDTGELFF. CDR3 in DNA: TGTGCCAGCAGCACACGGACGGCGCGTGACACCGGGGAGCTGTTTTTT.

This sequence joins TRBV20-1 and TRBJ2-2, with 9 bases identical to TRBD2. The CDR3 spans 17 residues. Germline V lookup: CDR1 DFQATT, CDR2 SNEGSKA (reference sequence). The V and J ends lost 0 bases and 2 bases, in that order; junction bases with no gene match: 7. CDR3 region: CSARDRLAGINTGELFF. The DNA of the CDR3 is TGCAGTGCTAGAGATCGGCTAGCGGGGATTAACACCGGGGAGCTGTTTTTT.

This chain joins TRBV11-2 and TRBJ2-7; 9 nucleotides agree with TRBD2. CDR3 length equals 17 residues. Germline lookup yields CDR1 SGHAT and CDR2 FQNNGV. V gave up 1 base and J gave up 0 bases; unmatched junction bases: 7. This CDR3 is CASSLGEAGGSSYEQYF. As DNA, the CDR3 is TGTGCCAGCAGCTTAGGTGAAGCGGGAGGTTCCTCCTACGAGCAGTACTTC.

The genes are TRBV5-1 and TRBJ1-1; D gene unclear. The germline V and J ends were trimmed by 0 bases and 5 bases, with 11 bases remaining between them. Germline CDR1 and CDR2: SGHRS and YFSETQ. The CDR3 is 14 amino acids. The CDR3 loop is CASSLANVGTEAFF. In DNA, the CDR3 is TGCGCCAGCAGCTTGGCGAATGTAGGGACTGAAGCTTTCTTT.

The chain carries TRBV4-1 and TRBJ1-1; TRBD1 aligns across 10 bases. CDR3 size: 15 residues. J was trimmed by 1 base and V by 4 bases; bases with no gene match: 3. The germline V gene encodes CDR1 MGHRA and CDR2 YSYEKL. CDR3 DNA sequence: TGCGCCAGCAGCCCGTGGACAGGGGGGAACACTGAAGCTTTCTTT. Translation: CASSPWTGGNTEAFF.

Many counts were recorded for this clonotype. This chain joins TRBV12-3 or TRBV12-4 and TRBJ2-3; tentatively, D is TRBD2 (5 bases). Trimming took 7 bases from V and 2 from J, leaving 13 bases between them. This CDR3 is 14 amino acids long. CDR3 coding DNA: TGTGCCAGCAACGGGAATTGGGCCACAGATACGCAGTATTTT. The encoded protein is CASNGNWATDTQYF.

A few counts support this clonotype. A read error may account for a junction end that differs from germline. The rearrangement uses TRBV4-1 and TRBJ2-1; possible D gene TRBD2, 6 bases. The CDR3 spans 17 residues. Germline CDR1 and CDR2: MGHRA and YSYEKL. CDR3 protein: CASSEDARTTYYNEQFF. The CDR3, as DNA: TGCGCCAGCAGCGAAGATGCGAGGACTACTTACTACAATGAGCAGTTCTTC.

This clonotype was counted only a few times. J is TRBJ2-7 and V is TRBV4-1; D call uncertain. The V end was cut by 4 bases, the J end by 2 bases, with 18 bases between. The CDR3 consists of 16 residues. Per germline, CDR1 MGHRA and CDR2 YSYEKL. The CDR3 region is CASSPGKMTLPYEQYF. CDR3 bases: TGCGCCAGCAGCCCTGGAAAGATGACGCTACCCTACGAGCAGTACTTC.